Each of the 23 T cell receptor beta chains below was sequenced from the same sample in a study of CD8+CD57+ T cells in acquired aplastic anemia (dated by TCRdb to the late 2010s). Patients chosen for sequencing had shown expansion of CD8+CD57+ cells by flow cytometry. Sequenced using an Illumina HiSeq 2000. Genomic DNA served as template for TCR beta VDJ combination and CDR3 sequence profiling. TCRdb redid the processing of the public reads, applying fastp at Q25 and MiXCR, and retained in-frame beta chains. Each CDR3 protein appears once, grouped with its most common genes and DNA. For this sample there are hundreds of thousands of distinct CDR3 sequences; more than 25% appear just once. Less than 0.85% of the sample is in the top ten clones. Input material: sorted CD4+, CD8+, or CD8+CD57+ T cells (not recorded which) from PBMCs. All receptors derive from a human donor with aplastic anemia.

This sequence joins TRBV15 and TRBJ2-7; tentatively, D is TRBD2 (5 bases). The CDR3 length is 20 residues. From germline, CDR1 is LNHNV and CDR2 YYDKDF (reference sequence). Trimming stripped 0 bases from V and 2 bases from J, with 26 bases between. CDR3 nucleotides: TGTGCCACCAGCAGAGATCAGCGGAACCCGGCTACTAAGAGCGCCTACGAGCAGTACTTC. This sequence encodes CATSRDQRNPATKSAYEQYF.

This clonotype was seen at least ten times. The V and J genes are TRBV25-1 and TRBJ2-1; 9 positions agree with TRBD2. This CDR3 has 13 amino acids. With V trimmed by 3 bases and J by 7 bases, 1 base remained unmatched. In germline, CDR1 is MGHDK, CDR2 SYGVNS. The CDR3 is CASSDTSGNEQFF. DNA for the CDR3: TGTGCCAGCAGTGACACTAGCGGGAATGAGCAGTTCTTC.

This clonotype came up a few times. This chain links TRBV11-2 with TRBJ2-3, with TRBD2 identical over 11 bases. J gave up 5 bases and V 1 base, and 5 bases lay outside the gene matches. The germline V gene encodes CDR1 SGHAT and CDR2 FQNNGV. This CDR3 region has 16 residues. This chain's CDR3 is CASSLGVGTSGDTQYF. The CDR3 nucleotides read TGTGCCAGCAGCTTAGGGGTAGGGACTAGCGGAGATACGCAGTATTTT.

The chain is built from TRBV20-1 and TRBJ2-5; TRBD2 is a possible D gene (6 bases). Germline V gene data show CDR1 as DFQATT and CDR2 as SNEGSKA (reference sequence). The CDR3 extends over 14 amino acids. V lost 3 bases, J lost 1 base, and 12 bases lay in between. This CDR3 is CSARKMGGQETQYF. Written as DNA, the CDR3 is TGCAGTGCTAGGAAGATGGGAGGCCAAGAGACCCAGTACTTC.

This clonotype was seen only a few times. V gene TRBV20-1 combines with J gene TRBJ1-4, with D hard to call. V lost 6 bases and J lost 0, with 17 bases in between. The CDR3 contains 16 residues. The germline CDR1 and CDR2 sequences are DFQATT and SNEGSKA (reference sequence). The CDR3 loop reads CSATNRAYSTNEKLFF. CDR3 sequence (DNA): TGCAGTGCGACAAATAGAGCTTACTCAACTAATGAAAAACTGTTTTTT.

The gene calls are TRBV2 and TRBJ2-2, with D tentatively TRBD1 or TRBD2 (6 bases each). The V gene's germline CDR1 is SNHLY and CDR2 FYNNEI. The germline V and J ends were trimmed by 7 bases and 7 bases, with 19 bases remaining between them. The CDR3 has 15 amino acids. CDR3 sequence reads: CASTGEAIANGELFF. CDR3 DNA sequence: TGTGCCAGCACAGGGGAGGCCATAGCAAACGGGGAGCTGTTTTTT.

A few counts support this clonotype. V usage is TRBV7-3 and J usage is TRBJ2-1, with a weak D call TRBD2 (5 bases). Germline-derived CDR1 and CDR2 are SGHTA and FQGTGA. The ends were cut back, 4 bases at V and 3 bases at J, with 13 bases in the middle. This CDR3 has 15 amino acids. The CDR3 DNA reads TGTGCCAGCAGCTCTCCGGGAAAGAACTACAATGAGCAGTTCTTC. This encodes CASSSPGKNYNEQFF.

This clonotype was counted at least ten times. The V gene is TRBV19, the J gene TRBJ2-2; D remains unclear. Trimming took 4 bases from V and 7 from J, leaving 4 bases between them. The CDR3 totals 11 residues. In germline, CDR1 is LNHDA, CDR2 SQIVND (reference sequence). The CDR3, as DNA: TGTGCCAGTAGTAAAAGCGGGGAGCTGTTTTTT. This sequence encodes CASSKSGELFF.

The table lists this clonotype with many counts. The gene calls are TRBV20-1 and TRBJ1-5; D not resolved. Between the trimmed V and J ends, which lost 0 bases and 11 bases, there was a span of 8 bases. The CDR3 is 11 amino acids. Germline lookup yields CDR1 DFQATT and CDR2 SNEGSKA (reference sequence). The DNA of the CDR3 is TGCAGTGCTAGAGACAGCGGGTCCCAGCATTTT. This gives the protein CSARDSGSQHF.

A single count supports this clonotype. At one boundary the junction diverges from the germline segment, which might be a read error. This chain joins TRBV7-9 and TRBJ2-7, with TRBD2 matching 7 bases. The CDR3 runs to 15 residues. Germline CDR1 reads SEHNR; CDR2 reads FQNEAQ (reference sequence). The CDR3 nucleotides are TGCGCCAGCAGCTTGGGAACTAGCGTTTCCTACGAGCAGTACTTC. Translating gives CASSLGTSVSYEQYF.

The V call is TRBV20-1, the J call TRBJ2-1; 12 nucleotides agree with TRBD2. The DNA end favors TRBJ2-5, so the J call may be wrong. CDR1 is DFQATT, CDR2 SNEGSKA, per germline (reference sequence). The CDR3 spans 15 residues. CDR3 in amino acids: CSAYRLAGDLETQYF. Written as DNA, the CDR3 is TGCAGTGCGTACCGACTAGCGGGAGATTTGGAGACCCAGTACTTC.

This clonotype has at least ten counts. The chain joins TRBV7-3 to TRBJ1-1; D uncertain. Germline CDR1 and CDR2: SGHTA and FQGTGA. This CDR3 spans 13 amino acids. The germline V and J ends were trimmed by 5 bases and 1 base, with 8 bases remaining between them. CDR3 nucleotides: TGTGCCAGCAGCCAGGACGGGAACACTGAAGCTTTCTTT. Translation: CASSQDGNTEAFF.

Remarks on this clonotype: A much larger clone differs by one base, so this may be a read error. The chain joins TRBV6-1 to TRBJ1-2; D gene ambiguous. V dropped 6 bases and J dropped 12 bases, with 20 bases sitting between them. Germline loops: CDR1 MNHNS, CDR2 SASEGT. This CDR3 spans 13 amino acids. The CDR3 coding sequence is TGTGCCAGCAGACCAGACGAAGGAACGGGCCACACCTTC. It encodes CASRPDEGTGHTF.

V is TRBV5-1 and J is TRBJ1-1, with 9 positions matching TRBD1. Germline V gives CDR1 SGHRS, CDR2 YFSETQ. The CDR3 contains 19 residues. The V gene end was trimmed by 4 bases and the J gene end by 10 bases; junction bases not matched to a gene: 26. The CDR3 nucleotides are TGCGCCAGCAGCCCGAGGAACCCGGGACAGGGAGCGGCGGGGTATGGAGCTTTCTTT. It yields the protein CASSPRNPGQGAAGYGAFF. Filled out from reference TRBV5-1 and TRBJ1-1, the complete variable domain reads KAGVTQTPRYLIKTRGQQVTLSCSPISGHRSVSWYQQTPGQGLQFLFEYFSETQRNKGNFPGRFSGRQFSNSRSEMNVSTLELGDSALYLCASSPRNPGQGAAGYGAFFGQGTRLTVV.

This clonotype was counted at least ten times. The CDR3 here is CSEVTAGNTEAFF. The CDR3, as DNA: TGCAGCGAGGTCACCGCAGGGAACACTGAAGCTTTCTTT. The genes are TRBV29-1 and TRBJ1-1; D uncertain. Germline CDR1 SQVTM, CDR2 ANQGSEA. V dropped 7 bases and J dropped 1 base, with 13 bases sitting between them. The CDR3 loop spans 13 amino acids.

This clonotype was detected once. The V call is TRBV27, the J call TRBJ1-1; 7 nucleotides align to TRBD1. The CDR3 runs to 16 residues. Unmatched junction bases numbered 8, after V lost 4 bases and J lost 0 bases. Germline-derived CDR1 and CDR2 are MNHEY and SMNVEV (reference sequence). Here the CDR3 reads CASSSLTGWMNTEAFF. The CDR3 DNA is TGTGCCAGCAGTTCCTTGACAGGGTGGATGAACACTGAAGCTTTCTTT.

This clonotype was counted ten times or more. The CDR3 here is CSAAGTSGDEQYF. The DNA for the CDR3 is TGCAGTGCTGCCGGGACTAGCGGGGACGAGCAGTACTTC. The chain is built from TRBV20-1 and TRBJ2-7, with 13 bases fitting TRBD2. The germline CDR1 and CDR2 sequences are DFQATT and SNEGSKA (reference sequence). Trimming at V came to 5 bases and at J to 5 bases, leaving 3 bases not matched to a gene. The CDR3 has 13 residues.

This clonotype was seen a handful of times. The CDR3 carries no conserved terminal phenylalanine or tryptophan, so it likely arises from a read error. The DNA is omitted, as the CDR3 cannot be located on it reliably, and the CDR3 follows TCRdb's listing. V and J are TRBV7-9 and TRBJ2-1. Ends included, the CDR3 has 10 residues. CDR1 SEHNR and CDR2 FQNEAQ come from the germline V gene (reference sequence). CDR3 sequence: CASSLDGASV.

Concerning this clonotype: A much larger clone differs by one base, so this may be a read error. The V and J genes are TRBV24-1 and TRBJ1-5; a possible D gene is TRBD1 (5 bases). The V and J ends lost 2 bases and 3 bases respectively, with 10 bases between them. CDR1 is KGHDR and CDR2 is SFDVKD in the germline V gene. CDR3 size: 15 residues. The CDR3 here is CATSDSIGDNQPQHF. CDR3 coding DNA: TGTGCCACCAGTGATTCGATAGGGGACAATCAGCCCCAGCATTTT.

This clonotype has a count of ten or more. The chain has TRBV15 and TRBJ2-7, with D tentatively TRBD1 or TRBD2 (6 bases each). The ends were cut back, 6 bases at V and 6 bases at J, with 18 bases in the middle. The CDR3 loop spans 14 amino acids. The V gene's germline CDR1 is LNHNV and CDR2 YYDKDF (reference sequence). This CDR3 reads CATSRKGGIGEQYF. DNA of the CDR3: TGTGCCACCAGTCGAAAAGGGGGGATAGGCGAGCAGTACTTC.

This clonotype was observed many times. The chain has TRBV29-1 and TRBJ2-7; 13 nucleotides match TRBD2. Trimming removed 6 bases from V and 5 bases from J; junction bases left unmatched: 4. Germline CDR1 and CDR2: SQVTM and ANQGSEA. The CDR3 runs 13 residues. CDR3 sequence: CSVDGLAGDEQYF. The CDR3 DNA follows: TGCAGCGTGGACGGACTAGCGGGAGACGAGCAGTACTTC.

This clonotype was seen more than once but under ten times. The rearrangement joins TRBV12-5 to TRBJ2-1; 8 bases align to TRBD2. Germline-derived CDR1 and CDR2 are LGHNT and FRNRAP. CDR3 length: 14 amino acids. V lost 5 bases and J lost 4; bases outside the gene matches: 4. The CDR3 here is CASGHGLAYNEQFF. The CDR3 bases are TGTGCTAGTGGTCACGGACTAGCTTACAATGAGCAGTTCTTC.

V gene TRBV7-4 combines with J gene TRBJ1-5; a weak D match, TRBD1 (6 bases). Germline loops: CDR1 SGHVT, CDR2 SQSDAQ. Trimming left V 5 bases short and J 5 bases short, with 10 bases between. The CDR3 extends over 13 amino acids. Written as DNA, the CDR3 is TGTGCCAGCAGCGACAAGGGGGATCAGCCCCAGCATTTT. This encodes CASSDKGDQPQHF.